Shown below are 20 T cell receptor beta chains from a single sample sequenced in a study of T-cell memory formation after mild COVID-19. Each CDR3 protein gets one entry after TCRdb re-called the 5' RACE reads with MiXCR. The sample consists of about 250,000 distinct CDR3 sequences, approximately 15% of them appearing once. The sequenced material came from PBMCs or a T cell subset sorted from them (not recorded which). Receptors were obtained from an adult woman who had mild COVID-19 (a few samples of this study predate the infection). Cell type and time point are not known.

This clonotype was seen only a few times. This chain uses TRBV10-3 with TRBJ1-5, with D perhaps matching TRBD1 (6 bases). The CDR3 spans 14 residues. Trimming took 3 bases from V and 1 from J, leaving 7 bases between them. Germline CDR1 and CDR2: ENHRY and SYGVKD. The CDR3 DNA follows: TGTGCCATCAGTGAAACAGGGAGCAATCAGCCCCAGCATTTT. Encoded protein: CAISETGSNQPQHF.

The rearrangement uses TRBV27 and TRBJ1-1, with a weak D call TRBD1 (5 bases). Trimming removed 5 bases at V and 3 bases at J, with 13 bases between. Germline-derived CDR1 and CDR2 are MNHEY and SMNVEV (reference sequence). The CDR3 is 14 amino acids. In nucleotides, the CDR3 is TGTGCCAGCAGTACTCGACAGACCTACACTGAAGCTTTCTTT. Protein sequence: CASSTRQTYTEAFF.

This clonotype was seen more than once but under ten times. The chain carries TRBV6-5 and TRBJ2-7; D is uncertain. Per germline, CDR1 MNHEY and CDR2 SVGAGI. The CDR3 consists of 13 residues. Trimming shortened V by 0 bases and J by 4 bases, and 7 bases separated the two germline ends. The CDR3 sequence: CASSYSTRYEQYF. The DNA for the CDR3 is TGTGCCAGCAGTTACTCGACCAGATACGAGCAGTACTTC.

The chain recombines TRBV6-5 with TRBJ2-7; D may be TRBD1 or TRBD2 (6 bases each). Trimming shortened V by 10 bases and J by 3 bases, and 16 bases separated the two germline ends. CDR1 MNHEY and CDR2 SVGAGI come from the germline V gene. The CDR3 length is 13 residues. The CDR3 DNA sequence: TGTGCCATAGGGGGGCCCCCGCTCTACGAGCAGTACTTC. This gives the protein CAIGGPPLYEQYF.

This clonotype was counted a few times. The CDR3 DNA sequence: TGCAGCGTGGGTGGTAGCGGGAGGTCCGACTCCTACGAGCAGTACTTC. This translates into CSVGGSGRSDSYEQYF. The chain combines TRBV29-1 with TRBJ2-7, with 10 bases identical to TRBD2. The germline V gene encodes CDR1 SQVTM and CDR2 ANQGSEA. The CDR3 is 16 amino acids. V lost 6 bases to trimming and J lost 0 bases; unmatched junction nucleotides: 11.

The CDR3, as DNA: TGTGCCAGCAGTCCCTTGGCTAGCGGGAGACCCGAGCAGTACTTC. This encodes CASSPLASGRPEQYF. The V and J genes are TRBV6-5 and TRBJ2-7, with 10 bases fitting TRBD2. The CDR3 is 15 amino acids. Germline-derived CDR1 and CDR2 are MNHEY and SVGAGI. Unmatched junction bases numbered 10, after V lost 5 bases and J lost 6 bases.

The rearrangement uses TRBV15 and TRBJ1-2; 8 nucleotides match TRBD1. There are 15 residues in the CDR3. V was pared by 0 bases and J by 8 bases, with 8 bases of the junction left unmatched. Germline V gives CDR1 LNHNV, CDR2 YYDKDF (reference sequence). CDR3 sequence: CATSRERQGLGGYTF. For the CDR3, the DNA is TGTGCCACCAGCAGAGAACGACAGGGGCTCGGAGGCTACACCTTC.

V is TRBV6-5 and J is TRBJ2-7; D may be TRBD2 (5 bases). This CDR3 contains 14 residues. Trimming took 4 bases from V and 4 from J, leaving 14 bases between them. Germline V gene data show CDR1 as MNHEY and CDR2 as SVGAGI. CDR3 sequence: CASSSRAGKYEQYF. In DNA, the CDR3 is TGTGCCAGCAGTTCTCGGGCCGGGAAATACGAGCAGTACTTC.

The CDR3 loop reads CASSSTGTGNYEQYF. The CDR3 DNA reads as TGTGCCAGCAGTTCGACCGGGACAGGGAACTACGAGCAGTACTTC. The gene calls are TRBV6-5 and TRBJ2-7; 9 nucleotides align to TRBD1. In germline, CDR1 is MNHEY, CDR2 SVGAGI. V was pared by 4 bases and J by 3 bases, with 7 bases of the junction left unmatched. The CDR3 totals 15 residues.

The sample holds many counts of this clonotype. The chain has TRBV10-2 and TRBJ2-7; unclear D gene. The V gene's germline CDR1 is WSHSY and CDR2 SAAADI. The CDR3 has 14 residues. Between the trimmed V and J ends, which lost 2 bases and 0 bases, there was a span of 8 bases. CDR3 amino acids: CASSEPSYSYEQYF. As DNA, the CDR3 is TGCGCCAGCAGTGAGCCGAGTTACTCCTACGAGCAGTACTTC.

This clonotype was detected a few times. The rearrangement links TRBV7-2 to TRBJ2-7; D unresolved. The V gene lost 3 bases and the J gene lost 0 bases, with 12 bases spanning the gap. Looked up from germline, CDR1 is SGHTA and CDR2 is FQGNSA. The CDR3 has 15 residues. Here the CDR3 DNA reads TGTGCCAGCAGCTTGTCCGCCACCCTCTCCTACGAGCAGTACTTC. Translating it yields CASSLSATLSYEQYF.

The chain links TRBV28 to TRBJ2-3; 10 bases fit TRBD2. Germline trimming cut 4 bases from V and 4 bases from J; bases unmatched to any gene: 11. This CDR3 comprises 17 residues. Germline V gene lookup returns CDR1 MDHEN and CDR2 SYDVKM. CDR3 region: CASSSLRASGSADTQYF. The CDR3 DNA reads as TGTGCCAGCAGTTCCCTCCGTGCTAGCGGGAGCGCAGATACGCAGTATTTT. The complete variable domain, with remaining parts taken from reference TRBV28 and TRBJ2-3, reads DVKVTQSSRYLVKRTGEKVFLECVQDMDHENMFWYRQDPGLGLRLIYFSYDVKMKEKGDIPEGYSVSREKKERFSLILESASTNQTSMYLCASSSLRASGSADTQYFGPGTRLTVL.

The CDR3 nucleotides are TGTGCCAGCAGTGAAATGGGGATCTACGAGCAGTACTTC. It specifies CASSEMGIYEQYF. This chain joins TRBV6-1 and TRBJ2-7, with D unresolved. Germline V gene lookup returns CDR1 MNHNS and CDR2 SASEGT. V shed 2 bases and J shed 3 bases, with 8 bases lying between them. The CDR3 has 13 residues.

This clonotype was found many times. CDR3 amino acids: CATRSRAASDTQYF. CDR3 nucleotide sequence: TGTGCCACCCGGTCTAGGGCAGCCTCAGATACGCAGTATTTT. The chain carries TRBV24-1 and TRBJ2-3; no clear D. The CDR3 runs to 14 residues. The V gene lost 9 bases and the J gene lost 4 bases, with 16 bases spanning the gap. Germline loops: CDR1 KGHDR, CDR2 SFDVKD.

V gene TRBV11-2 combines with J gene TRBJ2-3; 8 positions match TRBD2. CDR3 length equals 15 residues. Trimming cost V 4 bases and J 2 bases; bases outside gene matches: 5. In germline, CDR1 is SGHAT, CDR2 FQNNGV. CDR3 region: CASSWGGGITDTQYF. DNA of the CDR3: TGTGCCAGCAGCTGGGGCGGGGGGATCACAGATACGCAGTATTTT.

This clonotype has ten or more counts. This rearrangement joins TRBV20-1 to TRBJ2-7; D is uncertain. This CDR3 has 11 residues. Germline loops: CDR1 DFQATT, CDR2 SNEGSKA (reference sequence). V gave up 6 bases and J gave up 8 bases, with 14 bases separating them. For the CDR3, the DNA is TGCAGTGCCGCCCACGTAGGGAAGCAGTACTTC. Translated: CSAAHVGKQYF.

V and J are TRBV6-5 and TRBJ1-3; possibly TRBD1 for D (6 bases). V was clipped by 5 bases and J by 1 base, with 18 bases between them. Germline V CDR1 and CDR2: MNHEY, SVGAGI. This CDR3 comprises 17 residues. The CDR3 loop reads CASSNLGGGNSGNTIYF. The CDR3 DNA follows: TGTGCCAGCAGTAATTTAGGGGGGGGGAATTCTGGAAACACCATATATTTT.

This clonotype was detected a few times. V gene TRBV19 combines with J gene TRBJ2-7; 13 bases line up with TRBD2. The CDR3 consists of 15 residues. The germline V gene encodes CDR1 LNHDA and CDR2 SQIVND (reference sequence). The junction had 2 bases not matched to a gene; V was cut back by 4 bases and J by 2 bases. This chain's CDR3 is CASSRTSGGTYEQYF. As DNA, the CDR3 is TGTGCCAGTAGTAGGACTAGCGGGGGCACCTACGAGCAGTACTTC. Combining the CDR3 with reference TRBV19 and TRBJ2-7 gives the whole variable domain DGGITQSPKYLFRKEGQNVTLSCEQNLNHDAMYWYRQDPGQGLRLIYYSQIVNDFQKGDIAEGYSVSREKKESFPLTVTSAQKNPTAFYLCASSRTSGGTYEQYFGPGTRLTVT.

The V gene is TRBV6-5, the J gene TRBJ2-5; 11 nucleotides agree with TRBD2. This CDR3 region has 14 residues. Losses at the gene ends were 6 bases for V and 13 bases for J; bases not matched to a gene: 13. The V gene's germline CDR1 is MNHEY and CDR2 SVGAGI. CDR3 DNA sequence: TGTGCCAGCAGGCCTGGGACTAGCGGTACCCTGCTGTACTTC. Translation: CASRPGTSGTLLYF.

The V gene is TRBV20-1, the J gene TRBJ2-1; the D gene is possibly TRBD1 (5 bases). The length of the CDR3 is 14 residues. Germline V gene lookup returns CDR1 DFQATT and CDR2 SNEGSKA (reference sequence). Trimming stripped 3 bases from V and 7 bases from J, with 16 bases between. The CDR3 DNA follows: TGCAGTGCTAGCGTGGGCAGGGTGTCGAATGAGCAGTTCTTC. Amino acid sequence: CSASVGRVSNEQFF.